The clone carrying this T cell receptor beta chain has at least ten counts. Its antigen is unknown. TCRdb passed the PCR reads through MiXCR, listing each CDR3 protein once. The sample has about 510,000 distinct CDR3 sequences; about 20% are singletons. This CDR3 has 17 residues. In germline, CDR1 is LGHNA, CDR2 YNFKEQ. V was pared by 0 bases and J by 9 bases, with 21 bases between. These data are taken from a study of molecular identifiers for immune sequencing clone quantification. Study-level points and caveats: The study reportedly detected spiked Jurkat TCR RNA from one cell among one million naive cells.

The chain is built from TRBV4-2 and TRBJ1-5, with D possibly matching TRBD1 (5 bases). The sequence came from a human donor in good health. Some libraries in this study had Jurkat cell RNA spiked in. Sequencing input: naive CD8+ T cells from blood, with Jurkat cell RNA spiked in. Subset given: FACS-sorted CD8+CD4-CCR7+CD45RA+ naive T cells. The CDR3: CASSQEEFGLLQGPQHF. In nucleotides, the CDR3 is TGTGCCAGCAGCCAAGAGGAGTTCGGACTACTTCAGGGGCCCCAGCATTTT.